This T cell receptor beta chain was found in a study of blood T cell repertoires in COVID-19. Study context: Samples representing acute and convalescent COVID-19 were sourced from the United States, Italy and Spain.

As processed by the authors: Amplifying reference gene primers gave estimates of nucleated cell counts. This table comes from immunoSEQ multiplex PCR, and its TCRdb copy is limited to in-frame clones, with some not included. V, J and clone size are those of that table, while D and trimming were read from the DNA. The repertoire holds more than 300,000 clones, with over 85% as singletons. In germline, CDR1 is SEHNR, CDR2 FQNEAQ (reference sequence). V lost 6 bases to trimming and J lost 2 bases, with 10 bases between them. The CDR3 contains 14 residues. V gene TRBV7-9 combines with J gene TRBJ2-2; D perhaps matches TRBD1 (6 bases). This TCR came from a woman in her twenties or thirties with COVID-19, enrolled during active disease. What was sequenced was peripheral blood. CDR3 sequence reads: CASSYRENTGELFF. The CDR3 DNA reads as TGTGCCAGCAGTTACAGGGAAAACACCGGGGAGCTGTTTTTT. The full variable domain, completed using reference TRBV7-9 and TRBJ2-2, is DTGVSQNPRHKITKRGQNVTFRCDPISEHNRLYWYRQTLGQGPEFLTYFQNEAQLEKSRLLSDRFSAERPKGSFSTLEIQRTEQGDSAMYLCASSYRENTGELFFGEGSRLTVL.